This T cell receptor (beta chain) was identified in a study of blood T cell repertoires in COVID-19. Study-level background: PBMCs, B-cell-depleted T cells, or T cells were the source of the cDNA or gDNA that made up the material.

Profiled with immunoSEQ multiplex PCR; TCRdb holds only in-frame clones, not every one. In the table there are roughly 50,000 clones, roughly 90% of which are singletons. CDR3 length: 18 amino acids. V was clipped by 5 bases and J by 4 bases; unmatched bases: 13. Germline V gene lookup returns CDR1 SGHRS and CDR2 YFSETQ. The sequence was collected from a man between 50 and 59 years old with acute or convalescent COVID-19. This chain connects TRBV5-1 to TRBJ2-3, with TRBD2 matching 13 bases. The material sequenced was peripheral blood. The CDR3 protein is CASRYGFGLAGVSDTQYF. In DNA form, the CDR3 reads TGCGCCAGCAGGTACGGGTTTGGACTAGCGGGAGTTTCAGATACGCAGTATTTT.